The present TCR beta chain was sequenced within a study of blood T cell repertoires in COVID-19. Study as a whole: The samples span acute and convalescent COVID-19 from the United States, Italy and Spain.

Individuals drawn from approximately 26 US areas were about 18 to 100 years old. Assignment of participants to cohorts was predicated upon participant-reported clinical history. The germline gives CDR1 LGHNA, CDR2 YSLEER. This CDR3 comprises 20 residues. V was clipped by 1 base and J by 5 bases; unmatched bases: 18. Sequencing was performed with immunoSEQ multiplex PCR; in TCRdb, only in-frame clones are kept and a portion is missing. Of approximately 230,000 clones in the sample, 87% were seen once. The source of this sequence is a woman aged 25-40 years with acute COVID-19. Sequencing was carried out using PBMCs or T cells enriched from blood (not recorded which). The chain links TRBV4-3 to TRBJ2-1; 9 bases agree with TRBD2. The CDR3 DNA is TGCGCCAGCAGCCAAGGCTTAAGGCCACAAGGACTAGCGAGAGACAATGAGCAGTTCTTC. It translates to CASSQGLRPQGLARDNEQFF.